These T cell receptor beta chains were read from a single sample in a study of cytomegalovirus exposure and HLA in healthy donors. Assay used: immunoSEQ multiplex PCR; TCRdb lists only in-frame clones, some missing. Here the sample table reports around 100,000 clones. Sequenced sample: PBMCs. The receptor source for this set is a man aged 50 to 59 in good health and CMV-seronegative. Both conserved end residues are part of each CDR3. The D gene is left open where the match is weak.

j_gene | v_gene | d_gene | CDR3aa | CDR3nt
TRBJ2-7 | TRBV7-2 | TRBD1 | CASSLVGQGGGYEQYF | TGTGCCAGCAGCTTAGTGGGACAGGGGGGAGGGTACGAGCAGTACTTC
TRBJ1-5 | TRBV10-3 | TRBD1 | CAISESRTGDSNQPQHF | TGTGCCATCAGTGAGTCAAGGACAGGGGATAGCAATCAGCCCCAGCATTTT
TRBJ2-1 | TRBV7-9 | TRBD1 | CASSLVRDRLYNEQFF | TGTGCCAGCAGCTTAGTGAGGGACAGGCTATACAATGAGCAGTTCTTC
TRBJ2-7 | TRBV19 | - | CASSLLAYAYEQYF | TGTGCCAGCTCCCTCCTAGCGTACGCCTACGAGCAGTACTTC
TRBJ2-7 | TRBV7-2 | - | CASSAGGRAYEQYF | TGTGCCAGCAGCGCCGGGGGTAGAGCCTACGAGCAGTACTTC
TRBJ1-1 | TRBV15 | TRBD1 | CATDPDRANTEAFF | TGTGCCACCGACCCGGACAGGGCGAACACTGAAGCTTTCTTT
TRBJ2-3 | TRBV13 | TRBD2 | CASSLRSGGPTDTQYF | TGTGCCAGCAGCTTAAGAAGCGGGGGACCCACAGATACGCAGTATTTT
TRBJ1-2 | TRBV9 | TRBD1 | CASSVYSGQGKNRGYTF | TGTGCCAGCAGCGTATATTCGGGACAGGGTAAAAATCGTGGCTACACCTTC
TRBJ2-6 | TRBV10-2 | - | CASSELAWQGTAGANVLTF | TGCGCCAGCAGTGAGTTGGCTTGGCAGGGTACTGCCGGGGCCAACGTCCTGACTTTC
TRBJ1-5 | TRBV11-2 | - | CASSLAGNQPQHF | TGTGCCAGCAGCTTAGCAGGGAATCAGCCCCAGCATTTT
TRBJ1-1 | TRBV11-3 | - | CASSIREGTEAFF | TGTGCCAGCAGTATCAGGGAGGGGACTGAAGCTTTCTTT
TRBJ1-5 | TRBV19 | - | CASSIRSREEQPQHF | TGTGCCAGTAGTATTCGGTCCAGGGAGGAGCAGCCCCAGCATTTT
TRBJ2-5 | TRBV5-1 | - | CASSFSPQETQYF | TGCGCCAGCAGCTTCTCCCCTCAAGAGACCCAGTACTTC
TRBJ2-7 | TRBV19 | - | CASSIGAPPYEQYF | TGTGCCAGTAGTATAGGGGCTCCGCCCTACGAGCAGTACTTC
TRBJ2-3 | TRBV12-5 | TRBD2 | CASGSLAGSSTDTQYF | TGTGCTAGTGGTTCACTAGCGGGATCTAGCACAGATACGCAGTATTTT
TRBJ2-5 | TRBV27 | - | CASSSETQYF | TGTGCCAGCAGTTCTGAGACCCAGTACTTC
TRBJ2-3 | TRBV10-3 | - | CAIRPDRPGGDTQYF | TGTGCCATCAGACCCGACAGGCCCGGGGGGGATACGCAGTATTTT
TRBJ1-6 | TRBV19 | - | CASSGGLFNSPLHF | TGTGCCAGTAGTGGAGGACTGTTTAATTCACCCCTCCACTTT
TRBJ2-2 | TRBV9 | TRBD1 | CASSYTGTGITGELFF | TGTGCCAGCAGCTACACCGGGACAGGCATCACCGGGGAGCTGTTTTTT
TRBJ2-7 | TRBV7-2 | TRBD1 | CASSLQGAPYEQYF | TGTGCCAGCAGCCTACAGGGGGCACCTTACGAGCAGTACTTC
TRBJ1-1 | TRBV25-1 | TRBD1 | CASSVTGVATEAFF | TGTGCCAGCAGTGTAACAGGGGTGGCCACTGAAGCTTTCTTT
TRBJ2-7 | TRBV4-1 | TRBD1 | CASSSGTAYEQYF | TGCGCCAGCAGCTCCGGGACAGCTTACGAGCAGTACTTC
TRBJ2-7 | TRBV5-1 | - | CASSRSGVRAHEQYF | TGCGCCAGCAGCCGATCAGGGGTACGGGCTCACGAGCAGTACTTC
TRBJ1-5 | TRBV6-6 | - | CASNRGAGVSNQPQHF | TGTGCCAGCAACAGAGGGGCAGGGGTGAGCAATCAGCCCCAGCATTTT
TRBJ1-1 | TRBV4-3 | - | CASSQDRGHMNTEAFF | TGCGCCAGCAGCCAAGATCGTGGACATATGAACACTGAAGCTTTCTTT
TRBJ2-7 | TRBV7-9 | TRBD2 | CASSSASGSSYEQYF | TGTGCCAGCAGCTCTGCTAGCGGAAGCTCCTACGAGCAGTACTTC
TRBJ1-1 | TRBV11-3 | TRBD1 | CASSPRDSTEAFF | TGTGCCAGCAGCCCCCGGGACAGCACTGAAGCTTTCTTT